Below, 30 T cell receptor beta chains from the same sample are listed, as sequenced in a study of cytomegalovirus exposure and HLA in healthy donors. Both 60 Vbeta primers and 13 Jbeta primers went into the PCR. Libraries were prepared by immunoSEQ multiplex PCR; TCRdb keeps only in-frame clonotypes and omits some of them. The table shows some 150,000 clones, with about 83% occurring only once. Material for sequencing was PBMCs. The receptors shown here come from a woman in her thirties in good health and CMV-seronegative.

The count of this clone is one. The CDR3 loop is CASSLVGATWPGEQYF. The CDR3 DNA is TGTGCCAGCAGCTTGGTGGGGGCTACATGGCCGGGGGAGCAGTACTTC. The gene calls are TRBV5-6 and TRBJ2-7; weak D call: TRBD1 (6 bases). Trimming took off 0 bases at V and 7 bases at J, with 20 bases between the two ends. The CDR3 spans 16 residues. The germline CDR1 and CDR2 sequences are SGHDT and YYEEEE. Filled out from reference TRBV5-6 and TRBJ2-7, the complete variable domain reads DAGVTQSPTHLIKTRGQQVTLRCSPKSGHDTVSWYQQALGQGPQFIFQYYEEEERQRGNFPDRFSGHQFPNYSSELNVNALLLGDSALYLCASSLVGATWPGEQYFGPGTRLTVT.

The rearrangement joins TRBV5-6 to TRBJ2-5; D is unresolved. The better agreement between TRBJ2-7 and the DNA end casts doubt on the J call. This CDR3 region has 12 residues. Germline CDR1 and CDR2: SGHDT and YYEEEE. CDR3 nucleotides: TGTGCCAGCAGCACCGCCTCCTACGAGCAGTACTTC. It yields the protein CASSTASYEQYF.

This clone was recorded only once. The gene calls are TRBV6-4 and TRBJ1-5; D gene uncertain. This CDR3 spans 13 amino acids. The germline V gene encodes CDR1 MRHNA and CDR2 SNTAGT. Trimming pared 6 bases from V and 6 bases from J, leaving 12 bases between. As DNA, the CDR3 is TGTGCCAGCAGCCGAGAGGCGGGTCAGCCCCAGCATTTT. Its translation: CASSREAGQPQHF.

This chain joins TRBV28 and TRBJ1-5, with TRBD1 matching over 9 bases. This CDR3 is 16 amino acids long. Germline V gene lookup returns CDR1 MDHEN and CDR2 SYDVKM. The ends lost 3 bases at V and 4 bases at J; junction bases unmatched: 7. For the CDR3, the DNA is TGTGCCAGCAGTTTGTCGGGACAGGGAAAAAATCAGCCCCAGCATTTT. Translation gives CASSLSGQGKNQPQHF.

V gene TRBV27 combines with J gene TRBJ2-3, with 7 bases that match TRBD2. V shed 4 bases and J 3 bases; nucleotides not matched to a gene: 10. Germline-derived CDR1 and CDR2 are MNHEY and SMNVEV (reference sequence). The CDR3 loop spans 16 amino acids. CDR3 coding DNA: TGTGCCAGCAGTTCCCGGACTAGAGGGGCGACAGATACGCAGTATTTT. Encoded protein: CASSSRTRGATDTQYF.

In this sample, this clone turned up once. The CDR3 DNA sequence: TGTGCCAGCAGTAAAGAAGCGAACACTGAAGCTTTCTTT. Encoded protein: CASSKEANTEAFF. This chain connects TRBV7-2 to TRBJ1-1; D unclear. V lost 6 bases and J 1 base, leaving 9 bases between the germline ends. The length of the CDR3 is 13 residues. Germline V lookup: CDR1 SGHTA, CDR2 FQGNSA.

The chain carries TRBV28 and TRBJ2-7; 12 bases are a match to TRBD2. V was pared by 8 bases and J by 2 bases, with 4 bases of the junction left unmatched. Germline V gene data show CDR1 as MDHEN and CDR2 as SYDVKM. This CDR3 has 14 amino acids. The CDR3 spells CASHSSGRAYEQYF. CDR3 coding DNA: TGTGCCAGCCACTCTAGCGGGAGGGCCTACGAGCAGTACTTC. Full variable domain (rest looked up from reference TRBV28 and TRBJ2-7): DVKVTQSSRYLVKRTGEKVFLECVQDMDHENMFWYRQDPGLGLRLIYFSYDVKMKEKGDIPEGYSVSREKKERFSLILESASTNQTSMYLCASHSSGRAYEQYFGPGTRLTVT.

The gene calls are TRBV28 and TRBJ1-5; TRBD1 matches 8 bases. Unmatched junction bases numbered 4, after V lost 7 bases and J lost 5 bases. Germline assignment: CDR1 MDHEN and CDR2 SYDVKM. CDR3 size: 13 residues. The CDR3 spells CASKPGGYQPQHF. Written as DNA, the CDR3 is TGTGCCAGCAAGCCAGGGGGCTATCAGCCCCAGCATTTT.

CDR3 sequence reads: CASSLYGGPYEQYF. The DNA of the CDR3 is TGTGCCAGCAGTTTATACGGAGGTCCCTACGAGCAGTACTTC. The genes are TRBV28 and TRBJ2-7; perhaps TRBD2 as D (5 bases). This CDR3 region has 14 residues. The germline CDR1 and CDR2 sequences are MDHEN and SYDVKM. V lost 1 base and J lost 2, with 9 bases in between.

The gene calls are TRBV30 and TRBJ1-2; D might be TRBD1 (5 bases). The CDR3 extends over 14 amino acids. CDR1 and CDR2 from the germline V gene are GTSNPN and SVGIG (reference sequence). V lost 1 base, J lost 2 bases, and 11 bases lay in between. In DNA, the CDR3 is TGTGCCTGGAGTGCCTCGGGGGGAAACTATGGCTACACCTTC. Its translation: CAWSASGGNYGYTF.

The chain links TRBV2 to TRBJ2-1; 7 bases are a match to TRBD1. The CDR3 extends over 13 amino acids. The J segment lost 5 bases and the V segment lost 6 bases, leaving 4 bases of the junction unmatched. Per germline, CDR1 SNHLY and CDR2 FYNNEI. The CDR3 DNA reads as TGTGCCAGCAGCCAGGGGGAGCACAATGAGCAGTTCTTC. Protein sequence: CASSQGEHNEQFF.

The chain joins TRBV5-1 to TRBJ2-1; TRBD2 matches 13 bases. The CDR3 is made up of 16 amino acids. V lost 1 base and J lost 5; bases outside the gene matches: 3. Looked up from germline, CDR1 is SGHRS and CDR2 is YFSETQ. This chain's CDR3 is CASSLTSGRANNEQFF. The CDR3 DNA reads as TGCGCCAGCAGCTTGACTAGCGGGAGGGCCAACAATGAGCAGTTCTTC. Full variable domain (outside the CDR3, taken from reference TRBV5-1 and TRBJ2-1): KAGVTQTPRYLIKTRGQQVTLSCSPISGHRSVSWYQQTPGQGLQFLFEYFSETQRNKGNFPGRFSGRQFSNSRSEMNVSTLELGDSALYLCASSLTSGRANNEQFFGPGTRLTVL.

This rearrangement joins TRBV25-1 to TRBJ2-3; D possibly corresponds to TRBD1 (5 bases). This CDR3 is built from 16 residues. CDR1 and CDR2 (germline): MGHDK, SYGVNS. V dropped 4 bases and J dropped 2 bases, with 16 bases sitting between them. The CDR3 bases are TGTGCCAGCAGTGCTCCAGGGTTAGGGCACACAGATACGCAGTATTTT. Protein: CASSAPGLGHTDTQYF.

This clone was counted once. The V gene is TRBV2, the J gene TRBJ1-2; 11 bases agree with TRBD1. Looked up from germline, CDR1 is SNHLY and CDR2 is FYNNEI. V lost 6 bases, J lost 5 bases, and 5 bases stayed unmatched. CDR3 length equals 14 residues. CDR3 DNA sequence: TGTGCCAGCAGGGTGGACAGGGGGCCTTATGGCTACACCTTC. Translated: CASRVDRGPYGYTF.

The chain combines TRBV11-2 with TRBJ2-1, with 13 positions matching TRBD2. Losses at the gene ends were 2 bases for V and 6 bases for J; bases not matched to a gene: 1. Germline V CDR1 and CDR2: SGHAT, FQNNGV. CDR3 size: 15 residues. The CDR3 spells CASSLWTSGSNEQFF. DNA of the CDR3: TGTGCCAGCAGCTTATGGACTAGCGGGAGCAATGAGCAGTTCTTC.

This clone came up a few times. V is TRBV10-2 and J is TRBJ1-1; D possibly corresponds to TRBD1 (5 bases). V was clipped by 4 bases and J by 3 bases, with 9 bases between them. Germline assignment: CDR1 WSHSY and CDR2 SAAADI. The CDR3 is made up of 13 amino acids. This CDR3 is CASSVREDTEAFF. The CDR3 nucleotides read TGCGCCAGCAGTGTCAGGGAAGACACTGAAGCTTTCTTT.

In its sample, this clone was seen once. The rearrangement links TRBV15 to TRBJ1-6; no firm D call. V was cut by 0 bases and J by 5 bases, with 5 bases left in between. The CDR3 runs 14 residues. Germline V lookup: CDR1 LNHNV, CDR2 YYDKDF (reference sequence). The CDR3, as DNA: TGTGCCACCAGCAGAGAAGTAGATAATTCACCCCTCCACTTT. Its protein is CATSREVDNSPLHF.

A few counts support this clone. Here the CDR3 reads CASSFRVTPPGYTF. The CDR3 coding sequence is TGTGCCAGCAGTTTCCGCGTTACCCCCCCTGGCTACACCTTC. The V call is TRBV28, the J call TRBJ1-2; D is undetermined. The ends were cut back, 3 bases at V and 7 bases at J, with 15 bases in the middle. The CDR3 extends over 14 amino acids. CDR1 is MDHEN and CDR2 is SYDVKM in the germline V gene.

The chain recombines TRBV28 with TRBJ1-5; TRBD1 matches at 7 bases. The trim removed 6 bases at V and 4 bases at J, leaving 6 bases unmatched. The CDR3 runs to 14 residues. Germline values: CDR1 MDHEN, CDR2 SYDVKM. CDR3 sequence (DNA): TGTGCCAGCAGCCAGACAGGGAGAAATCAGCCCCAGCATTTT. Amino acids: CASSQTGRNQPQHF.

This sequence joins TRBV7-9 and TRBJ2-1, with 7 bases identical to TRBD2. The CDR3 extends over 16 amino acids. Germline values: CDR1 SEHNR, CDR2 FQNEAQ (reference sequence). The V gene end was trimmed by 5 bases and the J gene end by 7 bases; junction bases not matched to a gene: 14. The CDR3 sequence: CASSPGTSGMRNEQFF. CDR3 in DNA: TGTGCCAGCAGCCCCGGGACGAGCGGGATGCGGAATGAGCAGTTCTTC.

The chain carries TRBV5-4 and TRBJ2-7, with 9 bases fitting TRBD2. Germline-derived CDR1 and CDR2 are SGHNT and YYREEE (reference sequence). This CDR3 is built from 16 residues. Trimming at V came to 1 base and at J to 4 bases, leaving 9 bases not matched to a gene. CDR3 coding DNA: TGTGCCAGCAGCTTGAGTGGCGGGAGGGCCCGGTACGAGCAGTACTTC. This encodes CASSLSGGRARYEQYF.

Only a few counts were recorded for this clone. The gene calls are TRBV9 and TRBJ2-2; 8 bases match TRBD1. The CDR3 has 16 residues. Trimming cost V 4 bases and J 0 bases; bases outside gene matches: 5. The V gene's germline CDR1 is SGDLS and CDR2 YYNGEE. The CDR3 DNA is TGTGCCAGCAGCACCAGGGACAGGTCGAACACCGGGGAGCTGTTTTTT. Translation gives CASSTRDRSNTGELFF.

The chain joins TRBV4-1 to TRBJ1-1; D uncertain. The CDR3 totals 16 residues. CDR1 is MGHRA, CDR2 YSYEKL, per germline. With 3 bases removed from V and 4 bases from J, the gap between germline ends came to 18 bases. The CDR3 coding sequence is TGCGCCAGCAGCCAGGCCCGCGTTCGGGGAGCCACTGAAGCTTTCTTT. It translates to CASSQARVRGATEAFF.

V gene TRBV27 combines with J gene TRBJ1-3; a weak D match, TRBD1 (5 bases). Trimming pared 2 bases from V and 3 bases from J, leaving 11 bases between. The CDR3 has 15 amino acids. The V gene's germline CDR1 is MNHEY and CDR2 SMNVEV (reference sequence). The CDR3 region has the DNA TGTGCCAGCAGTTTACAGGGTGTGGGTGGAAACACCATATATTTT. This sequence encodes CASSLQGVGGNTIYF.

This clone was counted a single time. The chain recombines TRBV18 with TRBJ1-4, with TRBD1 matching over 8 bases. CDR1 is KGHSH and CDR2 is LQKENI in the germline V gene. Losses at the gene ends were 4 bases for V and 5 bases for J; bases not matched to a gene: 9. This CDR3 is 16 amino acids long. CDR3 in DNA: TGTGCCAGCTCACTTAACGACAGGGGTAGAAATGAAAAACTGTTTTTT. Residues: CASSLNDRGRNEKLFF.

This sequence joins TRBV13 and TRBJ2-2, with D possibly being TRBD2 (5 bases). V lost 8 bases and J lost 6, with 13 bases in between. The germline V gene encodes CDR1 PRHDT and CDR2 FYEKMQ (reference sequence). There are 13 residues in the CDR3. The CDR3 region has the DNA TGTGCCAGCTCGACTATTCTCCCCGGGGAGCTGTTTTTT. Its translation is CASSTILPGELFF.

The chain is built from TRBV5-4 and TRBJ1-1; D may be TRBD1 (6 bases). The CDR3 runs to 15 residues. V lost 4 bases and J 4 bases, leaving 17 bases between the germline ends. Germline assignment: CDR1 SGHNT and CDR2 YYREEE (reference sequence). The CDR3 loop reads CASSPLGGAGTEAFF. Written as DNA, the CDR3 is TGTGCCAGCAGCCCCCTAGGGGGGGCGGGCACTGAAGCTTTCTTT. Drawing the rest from reference TRBV5-4 and TRBJ1-1, the complete variable domain is ETGVTQSPTHLIKTRGQQVTLRCSSQSGHNTVSWYQQALGQGPQFIFQYYREEENGRGNFPPRFSGLQFPNYSSELNVNALELDDSALYLCASSPLGGAGTEAFFGQGTRLTVV.

V gene TRBV5-6 combines with J gene TRBJ1-4; D is perhaps TRBD1 (6 bases). V was cut by 0 bases and J by 6 bases, with 18 bases left in between. CDR1 is SGHDT and CDR2 is YYEEEE in the germline V gene. The CDR3 is made up of 17 amino acids. The CDR3: CASSLAGAGTLYEKLFF. The CDR3, as DNA: TGTGCCAGCAGCTTGGCCGGTGCCGGGACACTATATGAAAAACTGTTTTTT.

DNA for the CDR3: TGTGCCAGCAGCTTCTACAGGGGCACTGAGCAGTACTTC. Translated: CASSFYRGTEQYF. The V gene is TRBV6-1, the J gene TRBJ2-7, with 7 nucleotides matching TRBD1. This CDR3 has 13 amino acids. The ends lost 6 bases at V and 7 bases at J; junction bases unmatched: 9. Looked up from germline, CDR1 is MNHNS and CDR2 is SASEGT.

This clone was counted a single time. CDR3 region: CASGTGGEQYF. In DNA, the CDR3 is TGTGCCAGCGGGACAGGGGGCGAGCAGTACTTC. The J gene is TRBJ2-7, the V gene TRBV2; 11 bases align to TRBD1. Losses at the gene ends were 8 bases for V and 6 bases for J; bases not matched to a gene: 0. CDR1 and CDR2 (germline): SNHLY, FYNNEI. This CDR3 comprises 11 residues.